Listed here are 17 T cell receptor beta chains from one sample, sequenced in a study of post-analysis software for immune sequencing data. These TCRs' antigens remain unknown. Unique molecular identifiers had been added to the TCR beta cDNA libraries. TCRdb recomputed calls from the PCR reads with MiXCR, one row per CDR3 protein. The sample records hundreds of thousands of distinct CDR3 sequences, 35% to 40% being singletons. Overall study findings and caveats: Five or six TRBV segments appeared more often in patients than in controls, and TRBV5-6, TRBV5-1 and TRBV20-1 were among these.

The sequenced sample was blood. Every receptor here comes from a girl aged 10 to 17 with multiple sclerosis.

This clonotype was seen many times. The chain uses TRBV6-1 and TRBJ2-1, with TRBD2 matching over 7 bases. This CDR3 comprises 15 residues. CDR1 is MNHNS, CDR2 SASEGT, per germline. Trimming took 7 bases from V and 1 from J; bases not matched to a gene: 7. The DNA for the CDR3 is TGTGCCAGCACGGACTCGGGAGGATCCTACAATGAGCAGTTCTTC. It encodes CASTDSGGSYNEQFF.

Turning to this clonotype: A read error is possible here, since a much larger clone lies one base away. The V and J genes are TRBV2 and TRBJ2-5, with D tentatively TRBD1 (6 bases). CDR1 is SNHLY and CDR2 is FYNNEI in the germline V gene. With 10 bases removed from V and 4 bases from J, the gap between germline ends came to 10 bases. This CDR3 spans 11 amino acids. The CDR3 sequence: CATRGRETQYF. The DNA for the CDR3 is TGTGCCACCAGGGGTCGAGAGACCCAGTACTTC.

The table lists this clonotype with many counts. The chain recombines TRBV7-2 with TRBJ2-6; 10 bases fit TRBD1. V trimming: 6 bases; J trimming: 2 bases; junction bases outside the gene matches: 13. CDR1 is SGHTA, CDR2 FQGNSA, per germline. This CDR3 has 19 amino acids. The CDR3 coding sequence is TGTGCCAGCAGGCGGGACAGGGGATTGAACTCTCCTGGGGCCAACGTCCTGACTTTC. Its translation is CASRRDRGLNSPGANVLTF.

The chain is built from TRBV28 and TRBJ2-1; TRBD1 or TRBD2 may be the D gene (6 bases each). Trimming cost V 1 base and J 0 bases, with 13 bases left between them. Germline V CDR1 and CDR2: MDHEN, SYDVKM. The CDR3 runs 17 residues. CDR3 bases: TGTGCCAGCAGTTTATCGGGACACGGGAGCTCCTACAATGAGCAGTTCTTC. Protein sequence: CASSLSGHGSSYNEQFF. Full variable domain (remainder filled in from reference TRBV28 and TRBJ2-1): DVKVTQSSRYLVKRTGEKVFLECVQDMDHENMFWYRQDPGLGLRLIYFSYDVKMKEKGDIPEGYSVSREKKERFSLILESASTNQTSMYLCASSLSGHGSSYNEQFFGPGTRLTVL.

The table lists this clonotype with a few counts. V usage is TRBV12-3 or TRBV12-4 and J usage is TRBJ1-5, with a possible D match to TRBD1 (6 bases). The CDR3 is 15 residues long. V lost 2 bases and J lost 7, with 15 bases in between. Here the CDR3 reads CASSLLSGARQPQHF. In DNA, the CDR3 is TGTGCCAGCAGTTTACTATCGGGGGCTCGACAGCCCCAGCATTTT.

This clonotype was picked up many times. The genes are TRBV20-1 and TRBJ2-3; TRBD2 agrees at 10 bases. The CDR3 consists of 19 residues. The germline CDR1 and CDR2 sequences are DFQATT and SNEGSKA (reference sequence). Trimming took 0 bases from V and 1 from J; bases not matched to a gene: 13. The CDR3 reads CSARERSGRATFGTDTQYF. For the CDR3, the DNA is TGCAGTGCTAGAGAACGGAGCGGGAGGGCCACGTTCGGCACAGATACGCAGTATTTT.

Remarks on this clonotype: A read error may explain this, as a much larger clone is one base away. The chain is built from TRBV7-3 and TRBJ1-1; no clear D gene. The V and J ends lost 0 bases and 4 bases respectively, with 15 bases between them. The CDR3 totals 16 residues. The germline CDR1 and CDR2 sequences are SGHTA and FQGTGA. The CDR3 spells CASSLTLGEGITEAFF. CDR3 bases: TGTGCCAGCAGCTTAACTCTTGGAGAGGGCATCACTGAAGCTTTCTTT.

This clonotype was observed many times. The chain couples TRBV6-5 to TRBJ1-1; possibly TRBD1 for D (5 bases). Germline CDR1 is MNHEY and CDR2 is SVGAGI. The CDR3 loop spans 15 amino acids. Trimming pared 0 bases from V and 1 base from J, leaving 9 bases between. CDR3 region: CASSYSGTANTEAFF. The CDR3, as DNA: TGTGCCAGCAGTTACTCCGGGACCGCGAACACTGAAGCTTTCTTT.

This clonotype was recorded a few times. The rearrangement links TRBV28 to TRBJ2-4; unclear D gene. V was pared by 5 bases and J by 7 bases, with 6 bases between. CDR3 length equals 11 residues. Per the germline V gene, CDR1 is MDHEN and CDR2 is SYDVKM. The DNA of the CDR3 is TGTGCCAGCAGTCCCCAGAACATTCAGTACTTC. Its protein product is CASSPQNIQYF.

A note on this clonotype: A much larger clone lies a single base off, so this may be a read error. The genes are TRBV6-1 and TRBJ1-5, with 9 bases aligning to TRBD1. CDR3 length: 14 amino acids. Germline trimming cut 8 bases from V and 6 bases from J; bases unmatched to any gene: 8. Per the germline V gene, CDR1 is MNHNS and CDR2 is SASEGT. The CDR3 nucleotides are TGTGCCAGCGGGCGGGGACAGGGCGGTCAGCCCCAGCATTTT. Protein: CASGRGQGGQPQHF.

This clonotype has only one observation. V gene TRBV20-1 combines with J gene TRBJ2-7; 11 nucleotides match TRBD1. After removal of 3 bases from V and 4 bases from J, the junction contained 11 bases not matched to a gene. The CDR3 length is 16 residues. Germline CDR1 DFQATT, CDR2 SNEGSKA (reference sequence). CDR3: CSASGGQGGSLYEQYF. The DNA for the CDR3 is TGCAGTGCTAGTGGGGGACAGGGGGGCTCCCTTTACGAGCAGTACTTC.

V usage is TRBV7-9 and J usage is TRBJ1-1, with 9 bases aligning to TRBD1. The V segment lost 4 bases and the J segment 5 bases; nucleotides outside the gene matches: 8. This CDR3 has 15 residues. Germline loops: CDR1 SEHNR, CDR2 FQNEAQ (reference sequence). The chain's CDR3 is CASSSGQGQGTEAFF. The CDR3 coding sequence is TGTGCCAGCAGCTCGGGACAGGGTCAGGGGACTGAAGCTTTCTTT.

This clonotype was seen repeatedly, ten times or more. This chain uses TRBV27 with TRBJ2-1; 9 bases are a match to TRBD2. Losses at the gene ends were 3 bases for V and 8 bases for J; bases not matched to a gene: 11. CDR3 size: 16 residues. Germline V gene lookup returns CDR1 MNHEY and CDR2 SMNVEV (reference sequence). The CDR3: CASSFGRGGAIDEQFF. In DNA form, the CDR3 reads TGTGCCAGCAGTTTCGGGCGCGGGGGGGCAATCGATGAGCAGTTCTTC.

A remark on this clonotype: This clone may be a read error of a much larger clone one base away. CDR3 bases: TGTGCCAGCAGAACAGGGGGGCTTGAGCAGTACTTC. Its protein product is CASRTGGLEQYF. The chain is built from TRBV12-3 or TRBV12-4 and TRBJ2-7, with 8 bases matching TRBD1. CDR3 length equals 12 residues. Trimming cost V 6 bases and J 7 bases; bases outside gene matches: 5.

In this sample, this clonotype turned up a few times. The chain employs TRBV10-2 and TRBJ1-1, with D perhaps matching TRBD1 (6 bases). Germline V CDR1 and CDR2: WSHSY, SAAADI. The CDR3 length is 15 residues. Trimming removed 4 bases from V and 0 bases from J, with 12 bases in between. In nucleotides, the CDR3 is TGCGCCAGCAGTGGAAGGGGGGGGCTGAACACTGAAGCTTTCTTT. It translates to CASSGRGGLNTEAFF.

This clonotype was seen many times. The chain links TRBV5-6 to TRBJ2-4; D tentatively reads TRBD1 or TRBD2 (6 bases each). The CDR3 has 14 residues. Trimming shortened V by 3 bases and J by 4 bases, and 11 bases separated the two germline ends. The germline V gene has CDR1 SGHDT and CDR2 YYEEEE. The CDR3 region is CASSSGGTKNIQYF. Here the CDR3 DNA reads TGTGCCAGCAGCTCCGGGGGCACTAAAAACATTCAGTACTTC. The whole variable domain, filled in from reference TRBV5-6 and TRBJ2-4, reads DAGVTQSPTHLIKTRGQQVTLRCSPKSGHDTVSWYQQALGQGPQFIFQYYEEEERQRGNFPDRFSGHQFPNYSSELNVNALLLGDSALYLCASSSGGTKNIQYFGAGTRLSVL.

This clonotype occurred many times. J is TRBJ1-4 and V is TRBV6-2 or TRBV6-3; D remains ambiguous. V was pared by 5 bases and J by 5 bases, with 18 bases between. CDR1 MNHEY and CDR2 SVGEGT come from the germline V gene. The CDR3 is made up of 16 amino acids. The CDR3 reads CASSSLSGRRNEKLFF. CDR3 bases: TGTGCCAGCAGTAGTCTCTCGGGAAGGCGCAATGAAAAACTGTTTTTT.